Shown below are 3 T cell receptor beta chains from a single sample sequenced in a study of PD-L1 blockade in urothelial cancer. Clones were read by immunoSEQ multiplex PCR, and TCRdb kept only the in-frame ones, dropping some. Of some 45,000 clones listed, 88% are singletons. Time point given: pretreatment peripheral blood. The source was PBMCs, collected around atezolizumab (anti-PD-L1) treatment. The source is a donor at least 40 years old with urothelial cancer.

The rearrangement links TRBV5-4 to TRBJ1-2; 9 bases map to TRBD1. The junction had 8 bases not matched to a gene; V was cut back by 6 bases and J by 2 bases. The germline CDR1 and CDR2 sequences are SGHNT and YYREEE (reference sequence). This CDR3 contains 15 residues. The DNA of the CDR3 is TGTGCCAGCACCGGGAACAGGGGGCAGAACTATGGCTACACCTTC. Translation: CASTGNRGQNYGYTF. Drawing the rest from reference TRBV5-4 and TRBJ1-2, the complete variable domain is ETGVTQSPTHLIKTRGQQVTLRCSSQSGHNTVSWYQQALGQGPQFIFQYYREEENGRGNFPPRFSGLQFPNYSSELNVNALELDDSALYLCASTGNRGQNYGYTFGSGTRLTVV.

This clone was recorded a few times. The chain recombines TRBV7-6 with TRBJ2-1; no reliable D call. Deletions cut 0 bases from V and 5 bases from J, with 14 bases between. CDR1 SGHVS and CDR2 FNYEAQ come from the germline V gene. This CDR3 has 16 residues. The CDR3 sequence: CASSLAGGNHHNEQFF. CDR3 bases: TGTGCCAGCAGCTTAGCTGGCGGAAACCACCACAATGAGCAGTTCTTC.

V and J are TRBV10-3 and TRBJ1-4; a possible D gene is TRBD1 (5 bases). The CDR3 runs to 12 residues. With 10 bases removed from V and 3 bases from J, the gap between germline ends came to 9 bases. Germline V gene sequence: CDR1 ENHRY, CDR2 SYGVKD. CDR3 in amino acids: CATRQPNEKLFF. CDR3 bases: TGTGCCACCAGACAGCCTAATGAAAAACTGTTTTTT.